This T cell receptor (beta chain) stems from a study of OX40 agonist ivuxolimab in advanced cancers. The method was immunoSEQ multiplex PCR; TCRdb's version includes in-frame clones alone and lacks a portion of them. The table records some 90,000 clones, approximately 89% of them present only once. The V end was cut by 3 bases, the J end by 6 bases, with 19 bases between. CDR1 and CDR2 from the germline V gene are SGHRS and YFSETQ. The CDR3 totals 15 residues. This receptor was obtained from an adult with an advanced solid tumor such as melanoma, head and neck, liver or kidney cancer. The genes are TRBV5-1 and TRBJ2-7, with D tentatively TRBD1 (6 bases). The material sequenced was CD4+ or CD8+ T cells sorted from blood, taken in a trial of the OX40 agonist ivuxolimab. Here the CDR3 DNA reads TGCGCCAGCAGCTCTACCGGACAGAATATCGGCGAGCAGTACTTC. It codes for CASSSTGQNIGEQYF.